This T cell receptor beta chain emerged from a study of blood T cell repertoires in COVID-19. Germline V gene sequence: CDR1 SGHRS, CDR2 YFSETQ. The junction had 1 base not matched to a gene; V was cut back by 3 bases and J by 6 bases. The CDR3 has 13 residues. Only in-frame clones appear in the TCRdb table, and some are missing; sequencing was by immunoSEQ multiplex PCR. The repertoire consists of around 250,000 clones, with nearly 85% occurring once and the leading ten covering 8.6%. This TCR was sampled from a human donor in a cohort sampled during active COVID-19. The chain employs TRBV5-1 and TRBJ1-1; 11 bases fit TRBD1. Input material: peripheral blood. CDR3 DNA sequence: TGCGCCAGCAGCTGGGGACAGGGGGCTGAAGCTTTCTTT. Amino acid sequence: CASSWGQGAEAFF. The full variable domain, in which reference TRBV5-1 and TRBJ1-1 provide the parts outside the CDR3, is KAGVTQTPRYLIKTRGQQVTLSCSPISGHRSVSWYQQTPGQGLQFLFEYFSETQRNKGNFPGRFSGRQFSNSRSEMNVSTLELGDSALYLCASSWGQGAEAFFGQGTRLTVV.